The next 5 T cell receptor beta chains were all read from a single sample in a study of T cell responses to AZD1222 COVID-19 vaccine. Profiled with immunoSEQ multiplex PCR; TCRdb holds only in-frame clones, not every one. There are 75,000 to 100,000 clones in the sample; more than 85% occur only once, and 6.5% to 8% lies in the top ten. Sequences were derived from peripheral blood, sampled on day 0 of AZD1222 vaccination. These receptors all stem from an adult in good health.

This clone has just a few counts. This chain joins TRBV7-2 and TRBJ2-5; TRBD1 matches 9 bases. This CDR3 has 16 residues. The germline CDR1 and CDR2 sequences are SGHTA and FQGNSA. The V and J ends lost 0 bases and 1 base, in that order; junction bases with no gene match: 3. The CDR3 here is CASSLAGQGLQETQYF. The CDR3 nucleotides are TGTGCCAGCAGCTTAGCGGGACAGGGTCTCCAAGAGACCCAGTACTTC.

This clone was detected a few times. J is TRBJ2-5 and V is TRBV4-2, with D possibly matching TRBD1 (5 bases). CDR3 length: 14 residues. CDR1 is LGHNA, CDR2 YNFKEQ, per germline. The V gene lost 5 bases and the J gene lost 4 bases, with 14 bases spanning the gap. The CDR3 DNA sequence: TGTGCCAGCAGCTCGCGACAGCTACCAGAGACCCAGTACTTC. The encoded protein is CASSSRQLPETQYF.

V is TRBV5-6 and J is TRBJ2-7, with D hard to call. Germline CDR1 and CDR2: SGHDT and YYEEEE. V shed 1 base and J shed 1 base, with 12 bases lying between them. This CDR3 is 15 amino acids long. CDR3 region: CASSLSLGGSYEQYF. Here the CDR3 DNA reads TGTGCCAGCAGCTTGAGTTTGGGCGGATCCTACGAGCAGTACTTC.

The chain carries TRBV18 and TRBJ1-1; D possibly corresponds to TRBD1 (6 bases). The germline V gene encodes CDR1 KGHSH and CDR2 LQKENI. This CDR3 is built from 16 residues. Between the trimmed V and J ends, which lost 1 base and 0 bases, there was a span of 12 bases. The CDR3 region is CASSPLYRDVNTEAFF. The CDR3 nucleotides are TGTGCCAGCTCACCACTGTACAGGGACGTGAACACTGAAGCTTTCTTT.

The CDR3 loop is CASSDNHLGQGDNSPLHF. In DNA, the CDR3 is TGTGCCAGCAGTGACAACCACCTGGGACAGGGCGATAATTCACCCCTCCACTTT. This rearrangement joins TRBV6-4 to TRBJ1-6; TRBD1 matches at 9 bases. The ends lost 2 bases at V and 5 bases at J; junction bases unmatched: 10. The CDR3 is 18 residues long. Per the germline V gene, CDR1 is MRHNA and CDR2 is SNTAGT.